This TCR beta chain was observed in a study of vaccination and CD4 T cells after COVID-19. Broader study findings: Median SARS-CoV-2-reactive clonotype numbers went from approximately 23 to 38; this increase was not significant.

The sample's treatment: approximately 11-day PBMC culture with coronavirus spike peptide pools or control peptides (ViraFEST assay). The Oncomine TCR Beta short-read assay sequenced DNA from cultured CD4+ T cells. TCRdb analysed the PCR reads with MiXCR anew, one entry per CDR3 protein. The sample records more than 15,000 distinct CDR3 sequences, approximately 55% being singletons. Germline V gene data show CDR1 as DFQATT and CDR2 as SNEGSKA (reference sequence). V trimming: 0 bases; J trimming: 4 bases; junction bases outside the gene matches: 8. This CDR3 has 15 amino acids. About this clonotype: Its antigen remains unknown.

This rearrangement joins TRBV20-1 to TRBJ2-5, with 7 bases lining up with TRBD2. The origin of this receptor is a human donor who had recovered from COVID-19. Material for sequencing was CD4+ T cells from blood, cultured in vitro. The CDR3 DNA sequence: TGCAGTGCTAGAGATCAGGCGGGAGCGCTAGAGACCCAGTACTTC. Translation: CSARDQAGALETQYF.